What follows are 10 T cell receptor beta chains derived from one specimen sequenced in a study of response to subunit inactivated influenza vaccine. Via MiXCR, TCRdb re-called the RT-PCR reads, giving one row per CDR3 protein. The data contain hundreds of thousands of distinct CDR3 sequences, roughly 20% of them singletons. Sequences were derived from PBMCs from blood, sampled roughly 5 days after vaccination. Receptors originate from a man aged 50 or older who received an inactivated influenza vaccine.

The rearrangement uses TRBV5-1 and TRBJ1-6; TRBD1 aligns across 8 bases. Germline CDR1 is SGHRS and CDR2 is YFSETQ. This CDR3 contains 16 residues. V was pared by 5 bases and J by 7 bases, with 11 bases of the junction left unmatched. For the CDR3, the DNA is TGCGCCAGCAGTACCGGGACAGGAGCCTCCAATTCACCCCTCCACTTT. Amino acids: CASSTGTGASNSPLHF.

In this sample, this clonotype turned up a few times. The chain joins TRBV12-3 or TRBV12-4 to TRBJ2-5; a weak D match, TRBD2 (5 bases). The CDR3 is 16 residues long. Trimming removed 3 bases at V and 1 base at J, with 15 bases between. The CDR3 loop reads CASSLDSSYSQETQYF. CDR3 DNA sequence: TGTGCCAGCAGTTTGGACTCGTCTTACTCCCAAGAGACCCAGTACTTC.

V and J are TRBV12-3 or TRBV12-4 and TRBJ2-5; 12 nucleotides line up with TRBD2. Trimming at V came to 3 bases and at J to 3 bases, leaving 5 bases not matched to a gene. The CDR3 runs 16 residues. The CDR3 DNA reads as TGTGCCAGCAGTTTTCGTCGGACTAGCGGGAAAGAGACCCAGTACTTC. Protein: CASSFRRTSGKETQYF.

This clonotype appeared many times. The CDR3 DNA sequence: TGTGCCAGCAGTTCTGCCCCCAGGGGAAATACGCAGTATTTT. This sequence encodes CASSSAPRGNTQYF. The rearrangement joins TRBV28 to TRBJ2-3; the D gene is possibly TRBD1 (6 bases). V lost 4 bases, J lost 7 bases, and 15 bases lay in between. Germline V gene lookup returns CDR1 MDHEN and CDR2 SYDVKM. The CDR3 has 14 residues.

J is TRBJ2-2 and V is TRBV5-5; tentatively, D is TRBD1 (6 bases). The CDR3 has 13 residues. V was clipped by 4 bases and J by 6 bases, with 10 bases between them. Germline V gene data show CDR1 as SGHKS and CDR2 as YYEKEE (reference sequence). The chain's CDR3 is CASSGGRSGELFF. The CDR3 bases are TGTGCCAGCAGCGGGGGCAGGTCCGGGGAGCTGTTTTTT.

V and J are TRBV6-5 and TRBJ2-5, with D unresolved. The CDR3 consists of 16 residues. The germline CDR1 and CDR2 sequences are MNHEY and SVGAGI. Trimming stripped 0 bases from V and 2 bases from J, with 13 bases between. In DNA, the CDR3 is TGTGCCAGCAGTTACTCCCATGTCCACGCTCAAGAGACCCAGTACTTC. Its translation: CASSYSHVHAQETQYF.

The chain carries TRBV29-1 and TRBJ1-1, with D unresolved. This CDR3 comprises 13 residues. Per germline, CDR1 SQVTM and CDR2 ANQGSEA. V shed 1 base and J shed 0 bases, with 6 bases lying between them. The CDR3 DNA is TGCAGCGTTGAAGTAATCCTGAACACTGAAGCTTTCTTT. Translating gives CSVEVILNTEAFF.

This chain connects TRBV12-3 or TRBV12-4 to TRBJ2-3; 11 bases fit TRBD2. The CDR3 has 15 residues. The V and J ends lost 5 bases and 6 bases, in that order; junction bases with no gene match: 7. For the CDR3, the DNA is TGTGCCAGCAGTGGACTAGCGGGTCATTCCGATACGCAGTATTTT. This gives the protein CASSGLAGHSDTQYF.

The rearrangement links TRBV10-3 to TRBJ2-5, with D possibly TRBD1 on 6 matching bases. Germline CDR1 and CDR2: ENHRY and SYGVKD. CDR3 length: 16 residues. The V gene lost 6 bases and the J gene lost 2 bases, with 19 bases spanning the gap. The CDR3 DNA sequence: TGTGCCATCAGCGGAAATCCAGGACAGCAACAAGAGACCCAGTACTTC. Protein product: CAISGNPGQQQETQYF.

This clonotype appeared a few times. The J gene is TRBJ2-5, the V gene TRBV20-1; 8 bases map to TRBD1. The CDR3 is 13 amino acids. J gave up 5 bases and V 5 bases, and 7 bases lay outside the gene matches. CDR1 DFQATT and CDR2 SNEGSKA come from the germline V gene (reference sequence). The CDR3 sequence: CSAYGRGLETQYF. The CDR3 bases are TGCAGTGCTTACGGCAGGGGGCTCGAGACCCAGTACTTC.